This T cell receptor (beta chain) was obtained from a study of T cell clonality in common variable immunodeficiency. Both groups were predominantly of Caucasian heritage. Heparinized whole blood, roughly 4.5 to 9 ml, came from each donor. This clone was counted at least ten times. The antigen is unknown. The read halts 3 residues ahead of the CDR3 end, with the missing end drawn from the germline J gene. This CDR3 spans 14 amino acids. Germline assignment: CDR1 MNHEY and CDR2 SVGEGT. Losses at the gene ends were 6 bases for V and 7 bases for J; bases not matched to a gene: 9. Profiled with immunoSEQ multiplex PCR; TCRdb holds only in-frame clones, not every one. Listed for the sample are about 40,000 clones, none seen a single time. General study points: Reportedly, TCR beta sequences from common variable immunodeficiency showed fewer deletions and N-nucleotide insertions. CVID subjects showed higher TCRbeta clonality than healthy controls.

Specimen: peripheral blood mononuclear cells. The TCR was taken from a person between 18 and 69 years old in good health. V and J are TRBV6-2 or TRBV6-3 and TRBJ1-2, with 9 bases matching TRBD1. The sequenced part of the CDR3 DNA is TGTGCCAGCAGCCTACCACAGGGGGCTGGTGGC. Encoded protein: CASSLPQGAGG. The whole CDR3 protein is CASSLPQGAGGYTF.